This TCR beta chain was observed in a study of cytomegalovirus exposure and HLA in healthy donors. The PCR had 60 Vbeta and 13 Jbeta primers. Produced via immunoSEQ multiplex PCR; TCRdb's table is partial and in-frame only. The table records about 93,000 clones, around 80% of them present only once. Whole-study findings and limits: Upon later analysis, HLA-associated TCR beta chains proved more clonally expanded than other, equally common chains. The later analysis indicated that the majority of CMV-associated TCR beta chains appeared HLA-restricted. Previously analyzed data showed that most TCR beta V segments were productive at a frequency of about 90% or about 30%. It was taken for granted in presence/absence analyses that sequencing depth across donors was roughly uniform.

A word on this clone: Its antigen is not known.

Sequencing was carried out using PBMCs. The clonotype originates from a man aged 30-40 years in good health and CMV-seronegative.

Here the CDR3 DNA reads TGTGCCAGCCGGGACAGGGGGAACACTGAAGCTTTCTTT. This codes for CASRDRGNTEAFF. The gene calls are TRBV25-1 and TRBJ1-1; 10 bases fit TRBD1. Germline V gives CDR1 MGHDK, CDR2 SYGVNS. The CDR3 loop spans 13 amino acids. Trimming at V came to 8 bases and at J to 1 base, leaving 1 base not matched to a gene.